The clone carrying this TCR beta chain was found a few times. Antigen unknown. V lost 3 bases, J lost 3 bases, and 12 bases lay in between. Looked up from germline, CDR1 is DFQATT and CDR2 is SNEGSKA (reference sequence). This CDR3 spans 13 amino acids. Researchers prepared the TCRbeta library using unique molecular identifiers, the study reports. TCRdb recomputed calls from the PCR reads with MiXCR, one row per CDR3 protein. The table has fewer than 550,000 distinct CDR3 sequences, about an eighth seen once. The data derive from a study of T-cell reconstitution after alpha-beta-depleted transplantation in children. Whole-study results and caveats: Several hundred expanded graft clones reportedly gave rise to the alpha-beta T cells present about two months after transplant. By one year post-transplant, T-cell counts and diversity largely arose from T cells that were newly produced. Certain patients had high TCRbeta diversity at day 60, and it came from recipient T cells and thymic progenitors that survived.

The gene calls are TRBV20-1 and TRBJ2-7; D is ambiguous. The specimen comprised PBMCs, mostly from graft donor cells, sampled 180 days after TCRalphabeta/CD19-depleted stem cell transplant. The clonotype originates from a female patient between 2 and 15 years old who had a stem cell transplant for aplastic anemia, so the T cells may come from the graft donor. The CDR3 DNA reads as TGCAGTGCTAGCTCCCACGAATACTACGAGCAGTACTTC. As protein: CSASSHEYYEQYF.